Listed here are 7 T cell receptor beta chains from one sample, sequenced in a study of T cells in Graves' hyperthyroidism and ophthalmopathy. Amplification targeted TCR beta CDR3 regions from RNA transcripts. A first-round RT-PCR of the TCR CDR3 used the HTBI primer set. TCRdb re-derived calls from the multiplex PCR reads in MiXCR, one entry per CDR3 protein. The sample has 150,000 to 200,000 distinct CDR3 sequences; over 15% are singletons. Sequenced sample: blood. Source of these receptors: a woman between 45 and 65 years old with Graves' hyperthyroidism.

As DNA, the CDR3 is TGCGCCAGCAGCTACCGGGACAACTACAATGAGCAGTTCTTC. Amino acids: CASSYRDNYNEQFF. This chain uses TRBV4-3 with TRBJ2-1; a weak D match, TRBD1 (6 bases). The V and J ends lost 5 bases and 3 bases respectively, with 11 bases between them. This CDR3 has 14 amino acids. The V gene's germline CDR1 is LGHNA and CDR2 YSLEER.

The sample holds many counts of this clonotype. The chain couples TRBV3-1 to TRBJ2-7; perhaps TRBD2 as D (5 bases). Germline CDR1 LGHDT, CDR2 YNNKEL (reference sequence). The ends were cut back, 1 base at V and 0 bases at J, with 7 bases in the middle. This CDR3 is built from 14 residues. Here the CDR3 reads CASSQAGISYEQYF. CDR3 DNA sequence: TGTGCCAGCAGCCAAGCGGGAATCTCCTACGAGCAGTACTTC.

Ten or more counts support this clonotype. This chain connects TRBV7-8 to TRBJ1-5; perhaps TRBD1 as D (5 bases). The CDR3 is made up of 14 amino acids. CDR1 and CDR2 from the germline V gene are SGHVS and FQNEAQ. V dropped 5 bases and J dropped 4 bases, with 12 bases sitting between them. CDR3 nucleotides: TGTGCCAGCAGCCCGGGACGGCAAAATCAGCCCCAGCATTTT. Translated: CASSPGRQNQPQHF.

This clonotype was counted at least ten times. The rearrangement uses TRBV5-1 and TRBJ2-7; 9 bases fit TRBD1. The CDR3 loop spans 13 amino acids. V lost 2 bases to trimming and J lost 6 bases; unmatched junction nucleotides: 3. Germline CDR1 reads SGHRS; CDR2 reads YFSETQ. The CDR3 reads CASSFGTGSEQYF. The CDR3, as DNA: TGCGCCAGCAGCTTCGGGACAGGGTCCGAGCAGTACTTC.

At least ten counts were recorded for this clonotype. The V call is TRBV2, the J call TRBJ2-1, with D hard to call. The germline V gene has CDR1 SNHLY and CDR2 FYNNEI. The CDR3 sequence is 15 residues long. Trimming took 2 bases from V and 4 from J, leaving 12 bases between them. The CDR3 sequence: CASSELSSPYNEQFF. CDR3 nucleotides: TGTGCCAGCAGTGAATTGAGTAGCCCGTACAATGAGCAGTTCTTC.

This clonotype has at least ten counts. In DNA, the CDR3 is TGTGCCAGCAGCTTAGCAAGGGCGGCTAATGAAAAACTGTTTTTT. Its protein product is CASSLARAANEKLFF. This chain joins TRBV7-9 and TRBJ1-4; D is uncertain. The CDR3 has 15 residues. Trimming stripped 0 bases from V and 3 bases from J, with 8 bases between. Germline CDR1 and CDR2: SEHNR and FQNEAQ (reference sequence).

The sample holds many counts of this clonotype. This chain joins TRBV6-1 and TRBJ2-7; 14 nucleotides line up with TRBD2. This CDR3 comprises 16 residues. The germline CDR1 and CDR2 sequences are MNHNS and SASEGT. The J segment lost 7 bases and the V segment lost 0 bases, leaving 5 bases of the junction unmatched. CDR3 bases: TGTGCCAGCAGTGAAGCGCGACTAGCGGGGGGGCAAGAGCAGTACTTC. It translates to CASSEARLAGGQEQYF.